Below, 30 T cell receptor beta chains from the same sample are listed, as sequenced in a study of technical replicates of blood from several donors. Clones were read by immunoSEQ multiplex PCR, and TCRdb kept only the in-frame ones, dropping some. The sample carries around 62,000 clones, about 98% recorded once. The sequencing input was T cells isolated from PBMCs. All receptors derive from a human donor in good health.

This chain joins TRBV4-1 and TRBJ2-3; 7 bases are shared with TRBD1. Unmatched junction bases numbered 13, after V lost 0 bases and J lost 4 bases. Germline CDR1 MGHRA, CDR2 YSYEKL. CDR3 length equals 18 residues. CDR3 sequence: CASSQEIWNRGHSDTQYF. The CDR3, as DNA: TGCGCCAGCAGCCAAGAGATATGGAACAGGGGTCATTCAGATACGCAGTATTTT.

This clone was detected only once. This rearrangement joins TRBV6-1 to TRBJ1-1; 9 nucleotides match TRBD1. With 8 bases clipped from V and 3 bases from J, the junction kept 7 bases outside the gene matches. This CDR3 is built from 14 residues. CDR1 and CDR2 from the germline V gene are MNHNS and SASEGT. The CDR3 spells CASYIRTGDTEAFF. CDR3 in DNA: TGTGCCAGCTATATAAGGACAGGGGACACTGAAGCTTTCTTT.

The rearrangement joins TRBV6-1 to TRBJ1-3; D gene ambiguous. V lost 7 bases and J 4 bases, leaving 11 bases between the germline ends. The CDR3 consists of 13 residues. Germline CDR1 MNHNS, CDR2 SASEGT. This CDR3 reads CASTTGRGNTIYF. Written as DNA, the CDR3 is TGTGCCAGCACCACCGGGAGGGGAAACACCATATATTTT.

This clone occurred once. CDR3 sequence reads: CASSQVTGYEKLFF. CDR3 bases: TGCGCCAGCAGCCAAGTCACAGGGTATGAAAAACTGTTTTTT. The V gene is TRBV4-1, the J gene TRBJ1-4, with D maybe TRBD1 (6 bases). CDR1 and CDR2 from the germline V gene are MGHRA and YSYEKL. Trimming took 1 base from V and 6 from J, leaving 9 bases between them. The CDR3 loop spans 14 amino acids.

The chain combines TRBV14 with TRBJ2-3; D call uncertain. V was shortened by 3 bases and J by 3 bases, with 7 bases between the two germline ends. The CDR3 is 13 amino acids. CDR1 is SGHDN and CDR2 is FVKESK in the germline V gene. The CDR3 DNA sequence: TGTGCCAGCAGCCAGTTATTAACAGATACGCAGTATTTT. It specifies CASSQLLTDTQYF.

The CDR3 bases are TGCAGTGCCCCAACACGCTATGGCTACACCTTC. Its protein product is CSAPTRYGYTF. The chain is built from TRBV20-1 and TRBJ1-2; D is unclear. There are 11 residues in the CDR3. Germline-derived CDR1 and CDR2 are DFQATT and SNEGSKA (reference sequence). V lost 6 bases and J lost 4, with 9 bases in between.

The V call is TRBV6-1, the J call TRBJ2-7; possibly TRBD2 for D (7 bases). CDR1 MNHNS and CDR2 SASEGT come from the germline V gene. Between the trimmed V and J ends, which lost 8 bases and 4 bases, there was a span of 18 bases. The CDR3 covers 14 residues. CDR3 sequence reads: CASAGAGALYEQYF. DNA of the CDR3: TGTGCCAGCGCGGGGGCAGGGGCATTATACGAGCAGTACTTC.

This chain connects TRBV28 to TRBJ2-3, with 7 bases fitting TRBD1. The V segment lost 3 bases and the J segment 4 bases; nucleotides outside the gene matches: 7. The CDR3 has 15 amino acids. Germline V lookup: CDR1 MDHEN, CDR2 SYDVKM. CDR3 residues: CASSFNRGWADTQYF. The CDR3 coding sequence is TGTGCCAGCAGTTTCAACAGGGGATGGGCAGATACGCAGTATTTT. Full variable domain (rest looked up from reference TRBV28 and TRBJ2-3): DVKVTQSSRYLVKRTGEKVFLECVQDMDHENMFWYRQDPGLGLRLIYFSYDVKMKEKGDIPEGYSVSREKKERFSLILESASTNQTSMYLCASSFNRGWADTQYFGPGTRLTVL.

This chain joins TRBV5-1 and TRBJ2-1; the D gene is possibly TRBD1 (5 bases). Per the germline V gene, CDR1 is SGHRS and CDR2 is YFSETQ. With 4 bases removed from V and 8 bases from J, the gap between germline ends came to 10 bases. This CDR3 has 12 amino acids. The DNA for the CDR3 is TGCGCCAGCAGCCTCAGGGTCGATGAGCAGTTCTTC. Amino acid sequence: CASSLRVDEQFF.

The gene calls are TRBV5-4 and TRBJ2-3; 10 positions agree with TRBD2. V lost 4 bases and J lost 3; bases outside the gene matches: 5. This CDR3 is built from 15 residues. Germline CDR1 is SGHNT and CDR2 is YYREEE (reference sequence). Here the CDR3 reads CASSDASGSTDTQYF. The CDR3 nucleotides are TGTGCCAGCAGCGACGCTAGCGGGAGTACAGATACGCAGTATTTT.

The rearrangement uses TRBV5-8 and TRBJ1-1; 8 bases are shared with TRBD1. This CDR3 has 15 amino acids. Looked up from germline, CDR1 is SGHTS and CDR2 is YDEGEE. The junction had 8 bases not matched to a gene; V was cut back by 2 bases and J by 5 bases. The CDR3: CASSFRDRMGTEAFF. DNA for the CDR3: TGTGCCAGCAGCTTTCGGGACAGGATGGGAACTGAAGCTTTCTTT.

Written as DNA, the CDR3 is TGCAGCGTTGGGACTAGCGGGATGGGGGACTACAATGAGCAGTTCTTC. It codes for CSVGTSGMGDYNEQFF. The chain is built from TRBV29-1 and TRBJ2-1; 12 nucleotides match TRBD2. J was trimmed by 3 bases and V by 4 bases; bases with no gene match: 7. The CDR3 runs to 16 residues. The germline CDR1 and CDR2 sequences are SQVTM and ANQGSEA.

This chain uses TRBV30 with TRBJ2-7, with D possibly TRBD1 on 6 matching bases. The CDR3 runs to 13 residues. Germline lookup yields CDR1 GTSNPN and CDR2 SVGIG (reference sequence). The V end was cut by 2 bases, the J end by 2 bases, with 10 bases between. Here the CDR3 DNA reads TGTGCCTGGAGTCGAGACAGGACCTACGAGCAGTACTTC. It yields the protein CAWSRDRTYEQYF.

The chain recombines TRBV5-1 with TRBJ2-1; TRBD2 agrees at 15 bases. The CDR3 consists of 18 residues. Germline-derived CDR1 and CDR2 are SGHRS and YFSETQ. The ends lost 5 bases at V and 2 bases at J; junction bases unmatched: 8. CDR3 region: CASREGLAGGNAYNEQFF. CDR3 bases: TGCGCCAGCAGGGAGGGACTAGCGGGAGGAAACGCCTACAATGAGCAGTTCTTC. Drawing the rest from reference TRBV5-1 and TRBJ2-1, the complete variable domain is KAGVTQTPRYLIKTRGQQVTLSCSPISGHRSVSWYQQTPGQGLQFLFEYFSETQRNKGNFPGRFSGRQFSNSRSEMNVSTLELGDSALYLCASREGLAGGNAYNEQFFGPGTRLTVL.

J is TRBJ1-2 and V is TRBV6-5, with D maybe TRBD1 (6 bases). Trimming pared 6 bases from V and 3 bases from J, leaving 14 bases between. Germline CDR1 MNHEY, CDR2 SVGAGI. The CDR3 is 14 residues long. CDR3 loop: CASSFDRSHYGYTF. Here the CDR3 DNA reads TGTGCCAGCAGCTTCGACAGGTCTCACTATGGCTACACCTTC.

The V call is TRBV9, the J call TRBJ1-1; maybe TRBD1 (6 bases). V was pared by 9 bases and J by 4 bases, with 16 bases between. Germline lookup yields CDR1 SGDLS and CDR2 YYNGEE. The CDR3 spans 13 residues. The CDR3 reads CATSGGAGTEAFF. CDR3 in DNA: TGTGCCACGAGTGGGGGCGCGGGCACTGAAGCTTTCTTT.

This chain uses TRBV28 with TRBJ2-2; 7 nucleotides match TRBD2. V lost 8 bases to trimming and J lost 6 bases; unmatched junction nucleotides: 6. CDR1 is MDHEN, CDR2 SYDVKM, per germline. The CDR3 spans 13 residues. CDR3 amino acids: CASLFAGAGELFF. Written as DNA, the CDR3 is TGTGCCAGCTTGTTTGCGGGAGCCGGGGAGCTGTTTTTT. Full variable domain (remainder filled in from reference TRBV28 and TRBJ2-2): DVKVTQSSRYLVKRTGEKVFLECVQDMDHENMFWYRQDPGLGLRLIYFSYDVKMKEKGDIPEGYSVSREKKERFSLILESASTNQTSMYLCASLFAGAGELFFGEGSRLTVL.

V usage is TRBV6-5 and J usage is TRBJ1-5; weak D call: TRBD1 (5 bases). CDR3 length: 12 residues. Germline CDR1 MNHEY, CDR2 SVGAGI. Trimming cost V 8 bases and J 6 bases, with 11 bases left between them. The CDR3 region is CASGAGSQPQHF. The CDR3 nucleotides are TGTGCCAGCGGGGCCGGGAGTCAGCCCCAGCATTTT.

The CDR3 DNA follows: TGTGCCAGCAGCTTGGGACTAGCTAGAAATGAGCAGTTCTTC. Encoded protein: CASSLGLARNEQFF. The rearrangement links TRBV5-8 to TRBJ2-1; 7 bases agree with TRBD2. After removal of 0 bases from V and 7 bases from J, the junction contained 4 bases not matched to a gene. The CDR3 is made up of 14 amino acids. Germline V CDR1 and CDR2: SGHTS, YDEGEE.

The V call is TRBV6-5, the J call TRBJ2-7; 9 nucleotides agree with TRBD2. CDR1 MNHEY and CDR2 SVGAGI come from the germline V gene. J lost 4 bases, V lost 3 bases, and 7 bases had no gene match. The CDR3 totals 15 residues. In DNA form, the CDR3 reads TGTGCCAGCAGTTATAGGCGGGGGGGCAATTACGAGCAGTACTTC. As protein: CASSYRRGGNYEQYF.

The chain couples TRBV5-1 to TRBJ2-1, with 7 nucleotides matching TRBD1. Unmatched junction bases numbered 19, after V lost 4 bases and J lost 3 bases. CDR1 is SGHRS and CDR2 is YFSETQ in the germline V gene. The CDR3 is made up of 19 amino acids. The DNA for the CDR3 is TGCGCCAGCAGCCAAGGGGGCAACAGGCCAAGTATGATCTACAATGAGCAGTTCTTC. Translating gives CASSQGGNRPSMIYNEQFF.

This chain joins TRBV6-1 and TRBJ2-5; 9 bases fit TRBD2. This CDR3 comprises 14 residues. The germline V gene has CDR1 MNHNS and CDR2 SASEGT. Trimming cost V 2 bases and J 5 bases; bases outside gene matches: 3. The CDR3: CASSETSGPETQYF. In DNA form, the CDR3 reads TGTGCCAGCAGTGAAACTAGCGGGCCGGAGACCCAGTACTTC.

The chain uses TRBV6-4 and TRBJ1-5; perhaps TRBD1 as D (6 bases). V lost 3 bases and J 0 bases, leaving 9 bases between the germline ends. The germline V gene has CDR1 MRHNA and CDR2 SNTAGT. The CDR3 has 15 residues. The CDR3 bases are TGTGCCAGCAGTGAATTCAGGGGTAGCAATCAGCCCCAGCATTTT. Residues: CASSEFRGSNQPQHF.

The V and J genes are TRBV15 and TRBJ2-7; 7 bases match TRBD1. Germline loops: CDR1 LNHNV, CDR2 YYDKDF (reference sequence). Trimming at V came to 5 bases and at J to 2 bases, leaving 18 bases not matched to a gene. This CDR3 has 18 residues. The CDR3 sequence is CATSPQVVGGLLPYEQYF. CDR3 coding DNA: TGTGCCACCAGCCCCCAGGTCGTAGGGGGCCTGCTCCCCTACGAGCAGTACTTC.

The chain combines TRBV10-3 with TRBJ1-1; no firm D call. V gave up 6 bases and J gave up 0 bases, with 5 bases separating them. The CDR3 length is 12 residues. CDR1 ENHRY and CDR2 SYGVKD come from the germline V gene. The CDR3 sequence is CAISNLNTEAFF. The CDR3 bases are TGTGCCATCAGCAATTTGAACACTGAAGCTTTCTTT.

The genes are TRBV28 and TRBJ1-3; maybe TRBD1 (5 bases). V gave up 5 bases and J gave up 2 bases, with 13 bases separating them. The CDR3 loop spans 15 amino acids. CDR1 is MDHEN, CDR2 SYDVKM, per germline. Written as DNA, the CDR3 is TGTGCCAGCAGTACCTCGGGCAGGGCTGGAAACACCATATATTTT. This sequence encodes CASSTSGRAGNTIYF.

This clone was observed once. V usage is TRBV7-3 and J usage is TRBJ2-5; no clear D. CDR1 and CDR2 (germline): SGHTA, FQGTGA. The length of the CDR3 is 15 residues. Trimming removed 0 bases from V and 0 bases from J, with 8 bases in between. CDR3: CASSLTGGYQETQYF. The CDR3 bases are TGTGCCAGCAGCTTAACAGGCGGTTACCAAGAGACCCAGTACTTC.

The chain links TRBV4-2 to TRBJ2-5; 9 nucleotides line up with TRBD2. The V gene's germline CDR1 is LGHNA and CDR2 YNFKEQ. With 1 base clipped from V and 4 bases from J, the junction kept 22 bases outside the gene matches. This CDR3 region has 21 residues. The CDR3 protein is CASSQVFGGASLAGTVETQYF. The CDR3 DNA follows: TGTGCCAGCAGCCAAGTCTTTGGCGGGGCGTCCCTAGCGGGGACCGTAGAGACCCAGTACTTC.

The chain is built from TRBV5-4 and TRBJ2-7, with TRBD2 identical over 15 bases. Germline loops: CDR1 SGHNT, CDR2 YYREEE (reference sequence). This CDR3 contains 18 residues. The J segment lost 0 bases and the V segment lost 4 bases, leaving 8 bases of the junction unmatched. This CDR3 reads CASSPAGTSGGLSYEQYF. In nucleotides, the CDR3 is TGTGCCAGCAGCCCTGCCGGGACTAGCGGGGGGCTCTCCTACGAGCAGTACTTC.

The rearrangement uses TRBV5-4 and TRBJ2-7, with D possibly matching TRBD2 (6 bases). Germline assignment: CDR1 SGHNT and CDR2 YYREEE (reference sequence). Trimming stripped 3 bases from V and 3 bases from J, with 19 bases between. The length of the CDR3 is 16 residues. The chain's CDR3 is CASSSPRGFQNYEQYF. CDR3 DNA: TGTGCCAGCAGCTCGCCCCGGGGGTTCCAGAACTACGAGCAGTACTTC.